This T cell receptor beta chain was identified during a study of shared clonotypes between healthy human individuals. The data were produced by immunoSEQ multiplex PCR, yet TCRdb's version contains in-frame clones alone and is incomplete. The sample carries roughly 2 million clones, about 95% recorded once. The CDR3 runs to 15 residues. Germline V gene lookup returns CDR1 SGHTS and CDR2 YDEGEE. The V end was cut by 4 bases, the J end by 0 bases, with 12 bases between. CD45RO-negative, CCR7-positively selected cells formed the naive CD8 fraction, excluding terminally differentiated effector memory CD45RA+ cells. Overall study results and limits: Across subsets, estimated richness was generally greater for naive than for memory populations. Blood was the only sampled material, and tissue repertoires likely differ.

In this sample, this clone turned up once. Its antigen remains unidentified. This TCR was recovered from a man between 18 and 29 years old in good health. Sequenced input: naive CD8+ T cells sorted from blood. The chain employs TRBV5-8 and TRBJ2-3; D uncertain. In nucleotides, the CDR3 is TGTGCCAGCAGCAGGGAAGGGCCTAGCACAGATACGCAGTATTTT. This sequence encodes CASSREGPSTDTQYF.